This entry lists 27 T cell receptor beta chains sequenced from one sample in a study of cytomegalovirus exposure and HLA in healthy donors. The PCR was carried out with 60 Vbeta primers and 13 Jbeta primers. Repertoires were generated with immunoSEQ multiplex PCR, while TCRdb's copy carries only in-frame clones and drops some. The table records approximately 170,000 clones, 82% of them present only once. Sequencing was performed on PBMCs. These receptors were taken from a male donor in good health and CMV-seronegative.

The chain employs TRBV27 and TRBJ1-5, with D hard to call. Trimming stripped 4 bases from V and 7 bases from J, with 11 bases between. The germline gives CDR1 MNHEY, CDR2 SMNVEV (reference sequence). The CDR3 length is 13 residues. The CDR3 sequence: CASSSSAVQPQHF. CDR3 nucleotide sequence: TGTGCCAGCAGTTCGTCTGCAGTACAGCCCCAGCATTTT.

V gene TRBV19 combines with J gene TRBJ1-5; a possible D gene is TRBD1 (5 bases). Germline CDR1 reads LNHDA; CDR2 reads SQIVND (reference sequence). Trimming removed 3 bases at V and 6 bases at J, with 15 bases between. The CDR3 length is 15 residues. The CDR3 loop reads CASSMAMLRVQPQHF. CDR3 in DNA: TGTGCCAGTAGTATGGCCATGCTCAGGGTTCAGCCCCAGCATTTT. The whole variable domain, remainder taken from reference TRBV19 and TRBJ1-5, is DGGITQSPKYLFRKEGQNVTLSCEQNLNHDAMYWYRQDPGQGLRLIYYSQIVNDFQKGDIAEGYSVSREKKESFPLTVTSAQKNPTAFYLCASSMAMLRVQPQHFGDGTRLSIL.

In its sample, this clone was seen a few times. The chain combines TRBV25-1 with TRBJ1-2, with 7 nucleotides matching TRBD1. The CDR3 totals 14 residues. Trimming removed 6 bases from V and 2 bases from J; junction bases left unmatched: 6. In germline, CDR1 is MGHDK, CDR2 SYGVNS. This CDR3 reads CASRETGLNYGYTF. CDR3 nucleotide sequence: TGTGCCAGCAGGGAGACAGGGCTGAACTATGGCTACACCTTC.

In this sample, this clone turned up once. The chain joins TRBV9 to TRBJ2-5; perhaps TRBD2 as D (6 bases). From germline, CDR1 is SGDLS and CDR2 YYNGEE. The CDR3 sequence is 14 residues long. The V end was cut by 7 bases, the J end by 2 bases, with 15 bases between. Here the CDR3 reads CASGPGAPQETQYF. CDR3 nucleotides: TGTGCCAGCGGACCGGGAGCCCCGCAAGAGACCCAGTACTTC.

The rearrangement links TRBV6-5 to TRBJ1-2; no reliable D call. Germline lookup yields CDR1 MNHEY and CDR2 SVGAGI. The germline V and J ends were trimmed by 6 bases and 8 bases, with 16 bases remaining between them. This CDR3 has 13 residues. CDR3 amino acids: CASRDTSPGGYTF. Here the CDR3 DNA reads TGTGCCAGCAGAGATACCTCGCCCGGGGGCTACACCTTC.

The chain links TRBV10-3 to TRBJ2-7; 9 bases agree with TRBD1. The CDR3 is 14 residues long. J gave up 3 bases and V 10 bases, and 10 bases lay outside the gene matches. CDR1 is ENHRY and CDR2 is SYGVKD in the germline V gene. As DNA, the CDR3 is TGTGCCACACAACACGGGACAGGGCTCTACGAGCAGTACTTC. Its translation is CATQHGTGLYEQYF.

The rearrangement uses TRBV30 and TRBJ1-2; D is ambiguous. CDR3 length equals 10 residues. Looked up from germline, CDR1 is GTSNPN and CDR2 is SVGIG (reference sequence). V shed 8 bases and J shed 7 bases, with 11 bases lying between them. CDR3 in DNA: TGTGCCGGATACAGTGGTGGCTACACCTTC. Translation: CAGYSGGYTF.

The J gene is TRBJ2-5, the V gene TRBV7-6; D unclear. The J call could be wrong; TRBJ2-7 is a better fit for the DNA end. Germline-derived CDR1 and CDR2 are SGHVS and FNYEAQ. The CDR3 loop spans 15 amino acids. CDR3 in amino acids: CASSLTGQATYEQYF. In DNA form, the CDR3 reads TGTGCCAGCAGCTTAACTGGTCAGGCAACCTACGAGCAGTACTTC.

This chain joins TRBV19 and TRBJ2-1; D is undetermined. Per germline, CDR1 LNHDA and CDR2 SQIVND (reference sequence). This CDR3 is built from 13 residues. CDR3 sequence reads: CAGSQALYNEQFF. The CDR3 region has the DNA TGTGCTGGCTCTCAGGCTTTATACAATGAGCAGTTCTTC.

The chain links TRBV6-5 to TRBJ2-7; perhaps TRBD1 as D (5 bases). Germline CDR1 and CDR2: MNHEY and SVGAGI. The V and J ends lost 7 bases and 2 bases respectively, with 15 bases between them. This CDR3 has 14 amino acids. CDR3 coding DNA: TGTGCCAGCAAGCTAGGACGGACAACCTACGAGCAGTACTTC. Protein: CASKLGRTTYEQYF.

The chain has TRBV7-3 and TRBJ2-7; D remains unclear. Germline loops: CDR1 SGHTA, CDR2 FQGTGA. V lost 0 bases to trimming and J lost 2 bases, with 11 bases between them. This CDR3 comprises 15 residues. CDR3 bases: TGTGCCAGCAGCTTAACTCGAGCCGGTGCCTACGAGCAGTACTTC. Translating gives CASSLTRAGAYEQYF. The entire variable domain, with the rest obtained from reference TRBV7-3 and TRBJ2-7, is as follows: GAGVSQTPSNKVTEKGKYVELRCDPISGHTALYWYRQSLGQGPEFLIYFQGTGAADDSGLPNDRFFAVRPEGSVSTLKIQRTERGDSAVYLCASSLTRAGAYEQYFGPGTRLTVT.

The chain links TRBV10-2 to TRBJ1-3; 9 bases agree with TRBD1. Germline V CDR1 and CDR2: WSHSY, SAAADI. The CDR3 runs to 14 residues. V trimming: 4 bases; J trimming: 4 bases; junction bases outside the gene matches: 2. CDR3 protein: CASSAGTGGNTIYF. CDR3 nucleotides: TGCGCCAGCAGTGCTGGGACAGGGGGAAACACCATATATTTT.

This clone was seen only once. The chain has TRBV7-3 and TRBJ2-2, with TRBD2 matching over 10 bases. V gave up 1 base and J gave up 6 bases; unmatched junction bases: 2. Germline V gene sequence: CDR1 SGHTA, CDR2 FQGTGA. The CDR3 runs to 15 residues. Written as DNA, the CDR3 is TGTGCCAGCAGCTTAAGCCTAGCGGGGGCCGGGGAGCTGTTTTTT. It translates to CASSLSLAGAGELFF.

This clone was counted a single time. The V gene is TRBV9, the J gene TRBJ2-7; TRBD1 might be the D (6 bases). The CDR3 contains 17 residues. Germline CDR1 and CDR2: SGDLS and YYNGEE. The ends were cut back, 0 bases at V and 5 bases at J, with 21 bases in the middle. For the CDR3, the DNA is TGTGCCAGCAGCGTAGATCCAGGGGAAGGGGTGCGTCACGAGCAGTACTTC. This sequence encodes CASSVDPGEGVRHEQYF.

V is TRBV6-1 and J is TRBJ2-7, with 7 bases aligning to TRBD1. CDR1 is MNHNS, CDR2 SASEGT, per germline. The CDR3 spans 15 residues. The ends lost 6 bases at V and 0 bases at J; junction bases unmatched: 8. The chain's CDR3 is CASRVTGQFSYEQYF. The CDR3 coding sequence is TGTGCCAGCAGAGTGACGGGACAGTTCTCCTACGAGCAGTACTTC.

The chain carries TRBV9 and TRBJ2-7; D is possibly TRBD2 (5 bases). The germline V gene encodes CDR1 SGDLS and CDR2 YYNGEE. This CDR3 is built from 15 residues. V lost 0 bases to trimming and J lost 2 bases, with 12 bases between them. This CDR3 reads CASSVDGNPTYEQYF. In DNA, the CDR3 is TGTGCCAGCAGCGTAGACGGGAACCCCACCTACGAGCAGTACTTC.

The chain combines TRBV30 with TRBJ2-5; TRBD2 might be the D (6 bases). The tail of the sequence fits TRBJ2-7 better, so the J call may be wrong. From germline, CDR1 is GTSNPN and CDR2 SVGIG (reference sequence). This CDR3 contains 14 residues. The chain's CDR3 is CAWMEGEGTYEQYF. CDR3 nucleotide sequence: TGTGCCTGGATGGAGGGAGAGGGCACCTACGAGCAGTACTTC.

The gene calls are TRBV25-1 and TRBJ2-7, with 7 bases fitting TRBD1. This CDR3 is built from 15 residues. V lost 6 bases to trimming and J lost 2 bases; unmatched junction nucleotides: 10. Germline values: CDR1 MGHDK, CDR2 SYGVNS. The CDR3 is CASSPETGQTYEQYF. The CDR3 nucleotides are TGTGCCAGCAGCCCAGAAACGGGACAGACCTACGAGCAGTACTTC.

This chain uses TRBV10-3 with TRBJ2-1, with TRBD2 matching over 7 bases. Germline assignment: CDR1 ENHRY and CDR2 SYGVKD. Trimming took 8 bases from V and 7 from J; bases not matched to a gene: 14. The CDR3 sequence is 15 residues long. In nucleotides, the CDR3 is TGTGCCATCGCTAGCGGCTATCAAACGGGGAATGAGCAGTTCTTC. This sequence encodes CAIASGYQTGNEQFF.

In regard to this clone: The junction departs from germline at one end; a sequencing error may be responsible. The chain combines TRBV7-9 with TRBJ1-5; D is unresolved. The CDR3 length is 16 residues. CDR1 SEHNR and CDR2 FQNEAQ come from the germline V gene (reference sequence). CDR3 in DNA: TGTTCCAGCAGCTTTTCAGGCCCAACCCACGAGCAGCCCCAGCATTTT. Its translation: CSSSFSGPTHEQPQHF.

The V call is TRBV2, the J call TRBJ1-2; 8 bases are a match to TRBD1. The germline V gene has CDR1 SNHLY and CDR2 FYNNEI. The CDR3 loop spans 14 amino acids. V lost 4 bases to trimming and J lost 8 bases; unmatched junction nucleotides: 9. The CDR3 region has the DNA TGTGCCAGCAGTGCGCAGGGGGCTATTAGGGGCTACACCTTC. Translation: CASSAQGAIRGYTF.

The CDR3 DNA is TGTGCCAGCAGTTTGTCGGGACAGGGGATGTACGAGCAGTACTTC. It is translated as CASSLSGQGMYEQYF. V gene TRBV27 combines with J gene TRBJ2-7; 10 bases align to TRBD1. The J segment lost 4 bases and the V segment lost 3 bases, leaving 6 bases of the junction unmatched. This CDR3 is built from 15 residues. Germline CDR1 reads MNHEY; CDR2 reads SMNVEV (reference sequence).

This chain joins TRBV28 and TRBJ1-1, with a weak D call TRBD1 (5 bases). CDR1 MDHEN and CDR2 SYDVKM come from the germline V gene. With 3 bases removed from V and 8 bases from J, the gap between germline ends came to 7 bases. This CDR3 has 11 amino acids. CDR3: CASSFRVEAFF. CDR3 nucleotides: TGTGCCAGCAGTTTCAGGGTGGAAGCTTTCTTT.

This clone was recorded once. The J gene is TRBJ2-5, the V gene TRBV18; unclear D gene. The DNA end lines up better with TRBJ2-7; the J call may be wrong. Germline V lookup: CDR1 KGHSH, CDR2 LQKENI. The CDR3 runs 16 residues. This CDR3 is CASSRAQRSPASEQYF. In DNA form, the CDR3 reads TGTGCCAGCTCACGGGCACAACGAAGTCCCGCGTCCGAGCAGTACTTC.

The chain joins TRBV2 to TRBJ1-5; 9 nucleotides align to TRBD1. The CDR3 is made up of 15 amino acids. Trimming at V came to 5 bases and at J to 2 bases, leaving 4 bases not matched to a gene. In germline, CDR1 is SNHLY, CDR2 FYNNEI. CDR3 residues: CASSPRDRGNQPQHF. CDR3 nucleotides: TGTGCCAGCAGTCCCCGGGACAGGGGCAATCAGCCCCAGCATTTT. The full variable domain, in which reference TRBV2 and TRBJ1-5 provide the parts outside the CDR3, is EPEVTQTPSHQVTQMGQEVILRCVPISNHLYFYWYRQILGQKVEFLVSFYNNEISEKSEIFDDQFSVERPDGSNFTLKIRSTKLEDSAMYFCASSPRDRGNQPQHFGDGTRLSIL.

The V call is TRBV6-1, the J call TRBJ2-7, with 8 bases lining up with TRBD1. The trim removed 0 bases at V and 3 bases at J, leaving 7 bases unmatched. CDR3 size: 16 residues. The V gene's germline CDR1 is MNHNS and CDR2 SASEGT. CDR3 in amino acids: CASSEAGQGAHYEQYF. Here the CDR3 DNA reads TGTGCCAGCAGTGAAGCGGGGCAGGGGGCCCACTACGAGCAGTACTTC.

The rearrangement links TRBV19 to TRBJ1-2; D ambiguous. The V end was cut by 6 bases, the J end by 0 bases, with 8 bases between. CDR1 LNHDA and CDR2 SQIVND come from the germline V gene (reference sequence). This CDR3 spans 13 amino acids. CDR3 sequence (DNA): TGTGCCAGTAGGGCACCGACTAACTATGGCTACACCTTC. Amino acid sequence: CASRAPTNYGYTF.